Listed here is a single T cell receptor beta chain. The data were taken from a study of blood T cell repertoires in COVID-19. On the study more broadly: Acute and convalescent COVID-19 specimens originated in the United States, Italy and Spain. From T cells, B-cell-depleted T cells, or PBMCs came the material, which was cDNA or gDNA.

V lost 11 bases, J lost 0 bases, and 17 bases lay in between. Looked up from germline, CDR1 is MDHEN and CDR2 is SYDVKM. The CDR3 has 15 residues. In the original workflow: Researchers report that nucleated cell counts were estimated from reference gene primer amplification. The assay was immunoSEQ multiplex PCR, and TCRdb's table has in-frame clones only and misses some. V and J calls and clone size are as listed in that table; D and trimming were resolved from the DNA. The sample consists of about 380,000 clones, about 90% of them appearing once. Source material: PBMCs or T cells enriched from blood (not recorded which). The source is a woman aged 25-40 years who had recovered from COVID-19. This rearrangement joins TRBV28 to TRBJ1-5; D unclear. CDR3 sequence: CARRGQHDSNQPQHF. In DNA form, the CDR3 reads TGTGCCCGGAGAGGGCAGCATGATAGCAATCAGCCCCAGCATTTT.